This T cell receptor (beta chain) derives from a study of T cell repertoires in cytomegalovirus infection. Study-wide findings and caveats: Frequencies of public TCR beta families were cumulated, and this identified carriers of CMV plus the relevant HLA. Predominance within the ex vivo response was attributable to HLA-C-restricted CMV-specific TCR beta clonotypes.

Turning to this clonotype: Its antigen is not identified.

TCRdb reanalysed the reads using MiXCR and keeps one entry per CDR3 protein. The table shows 650,000 to 850,000 distinct CDR3 sequences, with under 35% occurring only once. V dropped 3 bases and J dropped 0; count of bases not matched to a gene: 3. This CDR3 contains 16 residues. The genes are TRBV12-3 or TRBV12-4 and TRBJ2-5; TRBD2 matches at 11 bases. The sequencing used cultured CD8+ T cells from PBMCs, collected from culture after CMV antigen stimulation. This TCR derives from a human donor in good health (CMV status not recorded). Some clones in this sample may be carry-over from other donors' samples. The CDR3 DNA reads TGTGCCAGCAGTTTTCTAGCGGGGGGTTACCAAGAGACCCAGTACTTC. Translated, it gives CASSFLAGGYQETQYF.